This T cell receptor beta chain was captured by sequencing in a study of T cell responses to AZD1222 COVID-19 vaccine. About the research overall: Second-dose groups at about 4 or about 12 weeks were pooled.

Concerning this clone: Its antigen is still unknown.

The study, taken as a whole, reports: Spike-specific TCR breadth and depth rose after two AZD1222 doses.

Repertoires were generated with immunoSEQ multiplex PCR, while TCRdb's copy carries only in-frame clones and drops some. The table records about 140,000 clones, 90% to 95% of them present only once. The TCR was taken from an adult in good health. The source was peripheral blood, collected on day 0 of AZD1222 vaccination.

The CDR3 sequence: CSASAGRSETQYF. The DNA of the CDR3 is TGCAGTGCTAGTGCAGGAAGGTCAGAGACCCAGTACTTC. The rearrangement links TRBV20-1 to TRBJ2-5; D not resolved. V lost 3 bases and J 4 bases, leaving 12 bases between the germline ends. The CDR3 is 13 residues long. Germline CDR1 is DFQATT and CDR2 is SNEGSKA (reference sequence).